The following is a T cell receptor beta chain sequence with its context. This sample is drawn from a study of blood T cell repertoires in COVID-19. The CDR3 is made up of 14 amino acids. Germline trimming cut 6 bases from V and 3 bases from J; bases unmatched to any gene: 6. CDR1 MNHEY and CDR2 SVGAGI come from the germline V gene. Repertoires were generated with immunoSEQ multiplex PCR, while TCRdb's copy carries only in-frame clones and drops some. This table has fewer than 200,000 clones, about 87% appearing once. In Seattle, patients joined the study during active infection and were tracked longitudinally.

Sequences were obtained from peripheral blood. The V and J genes are TRBV6-5 and TRBJ1-2; 8 nucleotides match TRBD1. The source is a woman aged 70-85 years with COVID-19, enrolled during active disease. CDR3 nucleotides: TGTGCCAGCAGCTCTGGGACAGGAGACTATGGCTACACCTTC. Amino acid sequence: CASSSGTGDYGYTF.